This T cell receptor (beta chain) was found in a study of naive and memory T cell subsets. The study's findings and limits: Expression changes during T cell differentiation may affect RNA-based TCR counts. Over 85% of naive TCR sequences appeared only once, unlike memory subsets.

As concerns this clonotype: The antigen is not known.

Germline V gene lookup returns CDR1 SEHNR and CDR2 FQNEAQ (reference sequence). The CDR3 totals 15 residues. Trimming took 5 bases from V and 0 from J, leaving 11 bases between them. Two oligonucleotides, mixed equimolar, formed the beta constant-region primer covering TRBC1 and TRBC2. One entry per CDR3 protein, called by TCRdb with MiXCR from the UMI-ligation and nested PCR reads. The sample lists some 87,000 distinct CDR3 sequences; more than 6.5% were seen once. Sequenced sample: central memory CD4+ T cells from blood. The clonotype was recovered from a human donor in good health. V is TRBV7-9 and J is TRBJ1-3; a weak D match, TRBD1 (5 bases). CDR3 protein: CASSDRGLSGNTIYF. CDR3 coding DNA: TGTGCCAGCAGCGACCGGGGACTCTCTGGAAACACCATATATTTT.